This T cell receptor beta chain was found in a study of blood T cell repertoires in COVID-19. Study in general: Collection of acute and convalescent COVID-19 samples took place in the United States, Italy and Spain.

In its sample, this clone was seen a few times. This sample includes further DNA sequences coding for the same CDR3. CDR3 length: 13 amino acids. Between the trimmed V and J ends, which lost 1 base and 6 bases, there was a span of 7 bases. Germline-derived CDR1 and CDR2 are SGHAT and FQNNGV. Seattle's cohort entered during active infection and was followed longitudinally. Clones were sequenced by immunoSEQ multiplex PCR, and TCRdb holds only the in-frame ones, with some missing. The sample holds 540,000 or so clones, 70% to 90% seen once. The TCR comes from a woman between 45 and 60 years old with COVID-19, enrolled during active disease. Sequencing was done on a sample of peripheral blood. This chain links TRBV11-2 with TRBJ1-5; D possibly corresponds to TRBD1 (5 bases). In DNA, the CDR3 is TGTGCCAGCAGCTTAGGGGGCTCTCAGCCCCAGCATTTT. This encodes CASSLGGSQPQHF.